The clone carrying this TCR beta chain was seen just once. This specimen belongs to a study of cytomegalovirus exposure and HLA in healthy donors. Per the germline V gene, CDR1 is SEHNR and CDR2 is FQNEAQ (reference sequence). V was pared by 5 bases and J by 4 bases, with 9 bases between. This CDR3 is built from 12 residues. The repertoire was sequenced with immunoSEQ multiplex PCR; TCRdb's copy has only in-frame clones and lacks some. The table has 100,000 to 150,000 clones, 80% to 90% seen once. The V gene is TRBV7-9, the J gene TRBJ2-7; D is unresolved. The sample was PBMCs. The TCR was taken from a woman between 18 and 29 years old in good health and CMV-seronegative. CDR3 nucleotide sequence: TGTGCCAGCAGCGGAGTCAGATACGAGCAGTACTTC. It yields the protein CASSGVRYEQYF.